One TCR beta chain is described in this entry. These data belong to a study of blood T cell repertoires in COVID-19. Germline V gene lookup returns CDR1 SQVTM and CDR2 ANQGSEA. V was pared by 4 bases and J by 0 bases, with 10 bases between. There are 14 residues in the CDR3. Sequencing was performed with immunoSEQ multiplex PCR; in TCRdb, only in-frame clones are kept and a portion is missing. Of 85,000 to 100,000 clones listed, 65% to 90% are singletons. The sequence derives from a man aged 55-75 years with acute or convalescent COVID-19. Sequenced: peripheral blood. This chain uses TRBV29-1 with TRBJ1-5; perhaps TRBD1 as D (5 bases). The CDR3 loop reads CSVGGASSNQPQHF. For the CDR3, the DNA is TGCAGCGTTGGTGGGGCGTCTAGCAATCAGCCCCAGCATTTT.